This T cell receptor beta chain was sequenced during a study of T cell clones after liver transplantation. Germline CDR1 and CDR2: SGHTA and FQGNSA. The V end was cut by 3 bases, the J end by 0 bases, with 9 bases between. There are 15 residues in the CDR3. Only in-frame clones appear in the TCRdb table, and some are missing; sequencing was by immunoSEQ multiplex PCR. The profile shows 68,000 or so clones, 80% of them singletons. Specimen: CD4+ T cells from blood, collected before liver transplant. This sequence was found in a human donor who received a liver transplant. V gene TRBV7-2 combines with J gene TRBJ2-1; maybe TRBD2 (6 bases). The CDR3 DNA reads TGTGCCAGCAGCTTCGAGCGGGTCTCCTACAATGAGCAGTTCTTC. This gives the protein CASSFERVSYNEQFF.